This T cell receptor beta chain emerged from a study of blood T cell repertoires in COVID-19. In the original analysis: Amplification from reference gene primers served as the basis for estimated nucleated cell counts. TCRdb's table, derived via immunoSEQ multiplex PCR, lists solely in-frame clones and lacks some. V and J calls and clone size are copied from that table; D and trimming were computed from the DNA. The sample has about 92,000 clones; approximately 85% are singletons. V gave up 3 bases and J gave up 11 bases; unmatched junction bases: 10. Germline-derived CDR1 and CDR2 are SEHNR and FQNEAQ (reference sequence). CDR3 size: 14 residues.

This TCR was sampled from a human donor in a cohort sampled during active COVID-19. This chain uses TRBV7-9 with TRBJ1-2, with 9 bases aligning to TRBD1. The sequenced sample was peripheral blood. The CDR3 loop is CASSLGQGGFYYTF. The CDR3 nucleotides read TGTGCCAGCAGCTTGGGACAGGGAGGTTTTTATTACACCTTC.